The 19 T cell receptor beta chains presented below share a single source sample, sequenced in a study of shared clonotypes between healthy human individuals. Sequencing used immunoSEQ multiplex PCR; TCRdb keeps in-frame clones, though not all of them. The sample records hundreds of thousands of clones, about 96% being singletons. The source material was memory CD8+ T cells sorted from blood. The subset was: CD45RO+ cells pooled with CCR7-negative TemRA cells. These receptors were collected from a man aged 30 to 45 in good health.

The sample holds one count of this clone. At the DNA level, this CDR3 is encoded by other sequences in the same sample as well. The chain has TRBV5-1 and TRBJ1-1, with D perhaps TRBD1 (6 bases). The CDR3 consists of 13 residues. Germline-derived CDR1 and CDR2 are SGHRS and YFSETQ. Between the trimmed V and J ends, which lost 2 bases and 4 bases, there was a span of 9 bases. As DNA, the CDR3 is TGCGCCAGCAGCTTAGGGGGTGGCACTGAAGCTTTCTTT. This encodes CASSLGGGTEAFF.

The genes are TRBV13 and TRBJ2-1; 10 nucleotides match TRBD2. V dropped 2 bases and J dropped 9; count of bases not matched to a gene: 10. The CDR3 runs to 16 residues. Per germline, CDR1 PRHDT and CDR2 FYEKMQ (reference sequence). CDR3 sequence reads: CASSLTAASGRGEQFF. CDR3 DNA: TGTGCCAGCAGCTTAACTGCGGCTAGCGGGAGAGGTGAGCAGTTCTTC.

The J gene is TRBJ2-7, the V gene TRBV5-1; 8 bases align to TRBD2. Germline CDR1 and CDR2: SGHRS and YFSETQ. CDR3 length: 15 amino acids. The J segment lost 0 bases and the V segment lost 4 bases, leaving 6 bases of the junction unmatched. The CDR3 region is CASSPFSGNSYEQYF. The CDR3 region has the DNA TGCGCCAGCAGCCCGTTTAGCGGGAACTCCTACGAGCAGTACTTC.

V and J are TRBV25-1 and TRBJ2-1, with 9 positions matching TRBD1. Germline V gives CDR1 MGHDK, CDR2 SYGVNS. This CDR3 is 16 amino acids long. V shed 6 bases, J shed 8 bases, and the junction held 14 bases outside the gene matches. The CDR3 reads CASSSTAGQGLDEQFF. CDR3 nucleotide sequence: TGTGCCAGCAGCTCCACGGCGGGACAGGGTCTGGATGAGCAGTTCTTC.

This chain joins TRBV28 and TRBJ1-6, with 7 bases matching TRBD1. The germline V gene encodes CDR1 MDHEN and CDR2 SYDVKM. This CDR3 is 15 amino acids long. V lost 5 bases and J lost 8; bases outside the gene matches: 9. CDR3 coding DNA: TGTGCCAGCAGTCTCCCTCCGACAGGGTATTCACCCCTCCACTTT. Translated, it gives CASSLPPTGYSPLHF.

This chain uses TRBV7-9 with TRBJ2-2; no firm D call. Germline V gene sequence: CDR1 SEHNR, CDR2 FQNEAQ (reference sequence). Trimming pared 1 base from V and 7 bases from J, leaving 10 bases between. This CDR3 comprises 14 residues. The CDR3 region has the DNA TGTGCCAGCAGCTTAGAAGGCACAATCGGGGAGCTGTTTTTT. This encodes CASSLEGTIGELFF.

This chain joins TRBV2 and TRBJ1-5; TRBD1 matches 10 bases. Per the germline V gene, CDR1 is SNHLY and CDR2 is FYNNEI. The CDR3 extends over 17 amino acids. The junction had 11 bases not matched to a gene; V was cut back by 7 bases and J by 2 bases. CDR3 protein: CASTRTTGGFRNQPQHF. The DNA for the CDR3 is TGTGCCAGCACCAGGACGACAGGGGGCTTTCGCAATCAGCCCCAGCATTTT. Together with reference TRBV2 and TRBJ1-5, the CDR3 gives the full variable domain: EPEVTQTPSHQVTQMGQEVILRCVPISNHLYFYWYRQILGQKVEFLVSFYNNEISEKSEIFDDQFSVERPDGSNFTLKIRSTKLEDSAMYFCASTRTTGGFRNQPQHFGDGTRLSIL.

J is TRBJ2-1 and V is TRBV5-1; TRBD2 matches 7 bases. The CDR3 covers 15 residues. V lost 4 bases to trimming and J lost 3 bases; unmatched junction nucleotides: 7. Germline V gene data show CDR1 as SGHRS and CDR2 as YFSETQ. The CDR3 DNA sequence: TGCGCCAGCAGCCATACTAGCGTCGACTACAATGAGCAGTTCTTC. Its protein product is CASSHTSVDYNEQFF.

Turning to this clone: The junction and the germline gene differ at one end; a read error may be behind it. The rearrangement links TRBV5-1 to TRBJ2-1; the match to TRBD1 covers 10 bases. Germline values: CDR1 SGHRS, CDR2 YFSETQ. The CDR3 sequence is 15 residues long. Written as DNA, the CDR3 is TGCGCCAGCAGCTTTTGGGGACAGGGGCAAAATGGGCAGTTCTTC. Translated: CASSFWGQGQNGQFF.

The chain recombines TRBV7-9 with TRBJ2-7; D assignment may be TRBD1 or TRBD2 (6 bases each). V gave up 10 bases and J gave up 4 bases, with 20 bases separating them. CDR1 SEHNR and CDR2 FQNEAQ come from the germline V gene (reference sequence). The CDR3 length is 14 residues. This chain's CDR3 is CAIELKGGWYEQYF. The DNA of the CDR3 is TGTGCCATTGAGCTTAAGGGGGGCTGGTACGAGCAGTACTTC.

V usage is TRBV19 and J usage is TRBJ1-3; no clear D gene. Germline lookup yields CDR1 LNHDA and CDR2 SQIVND (reference sequence). The CDR3 sequence is 16 residues long. The V and J ends lost 1 base and 0 bases respectively, with 10 bases between them. The CDR3, as DNA: TGTGCCAGTAGTATAGGTGGCAGTCTCTCTGGAAACACCATATATTTT. It translates to CASSIGGSLSGNTIYF.

This sequence joins TRBV19 and TRBJ1-2; 9 bases fit TRBD1. The CDR3 contains 16 residues. V lost 5 bases to trimming and J lost 4 bases; unmatched junction nucleotides: 11. Looked up from germline, CDR1 is LNHDA and CDR2 is SQIVND (reference sequence). CDR3 sequence reads: CASSVTGGRRLYGYTF. Here the CDR3 DNA reads TGTGCCAGTAGTGTCACAGGGGGCCGGCGACTCTATGGCTACACCTTC.

As concerns this clone: Other DNA sequences in the same sample also yield this CDR3. For the CDR3, the DNA is TGTGCCTGGAGTCAGGTTCCCGAGGGATCGAACACTGAAGCTTTCTTT. Amino acids: CAWSQVPEGSNTEAFF. The chain is built from TRBV30 and TRBJ1-1; D is uncertain. The CDR3 has 16 amino acids. Trimming took off 2 bases at V and 1 base at J, with 17 bases between the two ends. Germline lookup yields CDR1 GTSNPN and CDR2 SVGIG (reference sequence). Full variable domain (missing parts from reference TRBV30 and TRBJ1-1): SQTIHQWPATLVQPVGSPLSLECTVEGTSNPNLYWYRQAAGRGLQLLFYSVGIGQISSEVPQNLSASRPQDRQFILSSKKLLLSDSGFYLCAWSQVPEGSNTEAFFGQGTRLTVV.

The J gene is TRBJ2-7, the V gene TRBV7-9; 8 bases line up with TRBD1. CDR1 and CDR2 (germline): SEHNR, FQNEAQ (reference sequence). The CDR3 loop spans 13 amino acids. With 2 bases clipped from V and 7 bases from J, the junction kept 4 bases outside the gene matches. In DNA form, the CDR3 reads TGTGCCAGCAGCTTACCAGGGGGCTCGGAGCAGTACTTC. It translates to CASSLPGGSEQYF.

The chain carries TRBV9 and TRBJ1-5; 7 bases match TRBD1. Germline V lookup: CDR1 SGDLS, CDR2 YYNGEE. The CDR3 loop spans 15 amino acids. Trimming took 0 bases from V and 7 from J; bases not matched to a gene: 7. The CDR3 DNA reads TGTGCCAGCAGCGTAGGTTTAGGGGGCGACCAGCCCCAGCATTTT. Translated: CASSVGLGGDQPQHF.

V usage is TRBV7-9 and J usage is TRBJ2-2; D call uncertain. The CDR3 length is 12 residues. Looked up from germline, CDR1 is SEHNR and CDR2 is FQNEAQ (reference sequence). V gave up 3 bases and J gave up 6 bases, with 5 bases separating them. The CDR3 is CASSFMAGELFF. CDR3 in DNA: TGTGCCAGCAGCTTTATGGCCGGGGAGCTGTTTTTT.

V gene TRBV30 combines with J gene TRBJ1-6; D gene ambiguous. With 2 bases removed from V and 5 bases from J, the gap between germline ends came to 7 bases. This CDR3 is 13 amino acids long. The germline gives CDR1 GTSNPN, CDR2 SVGIG (reference sequence). CDR3 nucleotides: TGTGCCTGGAGTCTGGATAATAATTCACCCCTCCACTTT. Encoded protein: CAWSLDNNSPLHF.

V is TRBV5-4 and J is TRBJ2-5; a weak D match, TRBD1 (6 bases). Looked up from germline, CDR1 is SGHNT and CDR2 is YYREEE (reference sequence). V shed 3 bases and J shed 3 bases, with 9 bases lying between them. The CDR3 length is 13 residues. This CDR3 reads CASSYRDKETQYF. DNA for the CDR3: TGTGCCAGCAGCTACCGGGACAAAGAGACCCAGTACTTC.

This clone was picked up one time. The J gene is TRBJ1-3, the V gene TRBV11-2, with 9 nucleotides matching TRBD1. V lost 5 bases and J lost 2; bases outside the gene matches: 4. The CDR3 runs to 15 residues. Germline CDR1 reads SGHAT; CDR2 reads FQNNGV. DNA of the CDR3: TGTGCCAGCAGCAGAACAGGGGGCGCTGGAAACACCATATATTTT. It encodes CASSRTGGAGNTIYF.